The 18 T cell receptor beta chains listed next were all sequenced from one sample in a study of OX40 agonist ivuxolimab in advanced cancers. Sequencing used immunoSEQ multiplex PCR; TCRdb keeps in-frame clones, though not all of them. Among more than 50,000 clones listed, 90% to 95% were seen once. The sample in question was CD4+ or CD8+ T cells sorted from blood, obtained in a trial of the OX40 agonist ivuxolimab. These TCRs come from an adult with an advanced solid tumor such as melanoma, head and neck, liver or kidney cancer.

The chain employs TRBV29-1 and TRBJ1-2, with a tentative D call TRBD1 (6 bases). CDR3 length equals 12 residues. Germline CDR1 SQVTM, CDR2 ANQGSEA. V shed 6 bases and J shed 3 bases, with 11 bases lying between them. CDR3 loop: CSVAAGDYGYTF. In nucleotides, the CDR3 is TGCAGCGTGGCTGCAGGGGACTATGGCTACACCTTC.

The CDR3 coding sequence is TGCGCCAGCAGTGAGAAATTTCGAGGGAGGGGGAGGACTGAAGCTTTCTTT. Translated, it gives CASSEKFRGRGRTEAFF. V is TRBV10-2 and J is TRBJ1-1; a possible D gene is TRBD1 (6 bases). This CDR3 comprises 17 residues. Germline V CDR1 and CDR2: WSHSY, SAAADI. The V end lost 2 bases, the J end lost 5 bases, and 21 bases lay between the germline ends.

This chain connects TRBV25-1 to TRBJ2-1, with D possibly matching TRBD1 (6 bases). The CDR3 is 15 residues long. Per the germline V gene, CDR1 is MGHDK and CDR2 is SYGVNS. Trimming removed 1 base at V and 4 bases at J, with 11 bases between. The CDR3 DNA is TGTGCCAGCAGTGAATCGGGCAGGGGATACAATGAGCAGTTCTTC. It encodes CASSESGRGYNEQFF.

The chain recombines TRBV28 with TRBJ2-1; TRBD1 or TRBD2 may be the D gene (5 bases each). V was pared by 7 bases and J by 7 bases, with 20 bases between. Germline assignment: CDR1 MDHEN and CDR2 SYDVKM. This CDR3 is built from 15 residues. The CDR3 sequence: CASTSGLAYKNEQFF. The CDR3 DNA is TGTGCCAGCACTTCGGGGCTAGCTTATAAGAATGAGCAGTTCTTC.

V gene TRBV27 combines with J gene TRBJ2-1; 8 bases agree with TRBD1. V trimming: 5 bases; J trimming: 4 bases; junction bases outside the gene matches: 7. CDR1 and CDR2 (germline): MNHEY, SMNVEV (reference sequence). The CDR3 is 15 amino acids. In DNA, the CDR3 is TGTGCCAGCAGTCAAGACAGGGGACTTTACAATGAGCAGTTCTTC. Protein: CASSQDRGLYNEQFF.

Only a few counts were recorded for this clone. This chain connects TRBV7-9 to TRBJ2-7; D remains ambiguous. CDR1 is SEHNR, CDR2 FQNEAQ, per germline (reference sequence). The CDR3 length is 11 residues. Trimming took off 6 bases at V and 6 bases at J, with 9 bases between the two ends. The CDR3 DNA reads as TGTGCCAGCAGGCAGGACGCCGAGCAGTACTTC. Protein sequence: CASRQDAEQYF.

This clone has just a few counts. The rearrangement joins TRBV27 to TRBJ2-7, with D perhaps TRBD2 (6 bases). In germline, CDR1 is MNHEY, CDR2 SMNVEV (reference sequence). Trimming stripped 6 bases from V and 6 bases from J, with 30 bases between. This CDR3 has 18 amino acids. The CDR3 is CASRRRGAHYRQSGEQYF. The DNA of the CDR3 is TGTGCCAGCAGACGGCGGGGAGCCCACTATAGACAATCCGGCGAGCAGTACTTC.

The chain employs TRBV6-6 and TRBJ1-3; D gene uncertain. Trimming stripped 0 bases from V and 3 bases from J, with 9 bases between. Per germline, CDR1 MNHNY and CDR2 SVGAGI (reference sequence). The CDR3 consists of 15 residues. In DNA form, the CDR3 reads TGTGCCAGCAGTTACTCGACCATCAATGGAAACACCATATATTTT. Its protein is CASSYSTINGNTIYF.

The V and J genes are TRBV6-5 and TRBJ2-1; 7 positions agree with TRBD2. This CDR3 comprises 14 residues. In germline, CDR1 is MNHEY, CDR2 SVGAGI. J lost 4 bases, V lost 6 bases, and 6 bases had no gene match. The CDR3: CASSRTSGYNEQFF. Written as DNA, the CDR3 is TGTGCCAGCAGCCGGACTAGTGGTTACAATGAGCAGTTCTTC.

The rearrangement links TRBV10-3 to TRBJ2-1; 7 bases align to TRBD1. After removal of 10 bases from V and 4 bases from J, the junction contained 10 bases not matched to a gene. This CDR3 comprises 14 residues. From germline, CDR1 is ENHRY and CDR2 SYGVKD. CDR3 nucleotides: TGTGCCACGACGGGACAGAGTTTTTACAATGAGCAGTTCTTC. Its translation is CATTGQSFYNEQFF.

The V gene is TRBV19, the J gene TRBJ2-1; no reliable D call. The V end lost 11 bases, the J end lost 8 bases, and 7 bases lay between the germline ends. In germline, CDR1 is LNHDA, CDR2 SQIVND (reference sequence). This CDR3 comprises 9 residues. CDR3 amino acids: CAGLDEQFF. The CDR3, as DNA: TGTGCCGGGTTGGATGAGCAGTTCTTC.

The rearrangement uses TRBV2 and TRBJ1-6, with unresolved D. The CDR3 length is 12 residues. Between the trimmed V and J ends, which lost 8 bases and 6 bases, there was a span of 8 bases. Germline CDR1 SNHLY, CDR2 FYNNEI. CDR3 residues: CASGPLNSPLHF. Here the CDR3 DNA reads TGTGCCAGCGGGCCCCTTAATTCACCCCTCCACTTT. Supplemented by reference TRBV2 and TRBJ1-6, the full variable domain reads EPEVTQTPSHQVTQMGQEVILRCVPISNHLYFYWYRQILGQKVEFLVSFYNNEISEKSEIFDDQFSVERPDGSNFTLKIRSTKLEDSAMYFCASGPLNSPLHFGNGTRLTVT.

This chain connects TRBV5-1 to TRBJ2-7; D may be TRBD2 (5 bases). Germline-derived CDR1 and CDR2 are SGHRS and YFSETQ. The CDR3 loop spans 15 amino acids. V lost 0 bases and J 1 base, leaving 11 bases between the germline ends. In DNA, the CDR3 is TGCGCCAGCAGCTTGGTAGGCCGACTATCCTACGAGCAGTACTTC. Translated: CASSLVGRLSYEQYF. Variable domain in full (rest from reference TRBV5-1 and TRBJ2-7): KAGVTQTPRYLIKTRGQQVTLSCSPISGHRSVSWYQQTPGQGLQFLFEYFSETQRNKGNFPGRFSGRQFSNSRSEMNVSTLELGDSALYLCASSLVGRLSYEQYFGPGTRLTVT.

The rearrangement uses TRBV5-4 and TRBJ2-2, with D tentatively TRBD2 (5 bases). Germline CDR1 SGHNT, CDR2 YYREEE (reference sequence). Between the trimmed V and J ends, which lost 0 bases and 7 bases, there was a span of 7 bases. The CDR3 is made up of 13 amino acids. CDR3 loop: CASSLAGLGELFF. CDR3 nucleotides: TGTGCCAGCAGCTTGGCCGGACTCGGGGAGCTGTTTTTT.

The J gene is TRBJ2-5, the V gene TRBV27; D unclear. In germline, CDR1 is MNHEY, CDR2 SMNVEV (reference sequence). The CDR3 is made up of 15 amino acids. V was cut by 2 bases and J by 1 base, with 11 bases left in between. CDR3 coding DNA: TGTGCCAGCAGTTTAAGCATCGACACCCAAGAGACCCAGTACTTC. Translation: CASSLSIDTQETQYF.

V usage is TRBV10-3 and J usage is TRBJ2-5, with 11 bases fitting TRBD2. V trimming: 3 bases; J trimming: 5 bases; junction bases outside the gene matches: 8. Per germline, CDR1 ENHRY and CDR2 SYGVKD. The CDR3 loop spans 16 amino acids. The CDR3 spells CAISDPTSGKWETQYF. The CDR3 DNA reads as TGTGCCATCAGTGACCCGACTAGCGGGAAATGGGAGACCCAGTACTTC.

The chain carries TRBV5-1 and TRBJ2-7, with 9 positions matching TRBD1. The CDR3 totals 17 residues. J lost 1 base, V lost 1 base, and 9 bases had no gene match. The germline gives CDR1 SGHRS, CDR2 YFSETQ. The CDR3 reads CASSLYPRGQGSYEQYF. The CDR3 bases are TGCGCCAGCAGCTTGTACCCTCGGGGACAGGGTTCCTACGAGCAGTACTTC.

The rearrangement uses TRBV5-6 and TRBJ1-2; D unresolved. Germline-derived CDR1 and CDR2 are SGHDT and YYEEEE. V lost 1 base and J lost 2, with 6 bases in between. This CDR3 contains 13 residues. In DNA, the CDR3 is TGTGCCAGCAGCTTGACGGAGAACTATGGCTACACCTTC. Amino acids: CASSLTENYGYTF.